This T cell receptor beta chain appears in the sequencing data of a study of cytomegalovirus exposure and HLA in healthy donors. Study-wide background: The roughly 120 million unique TCR beta sequences, from 150 million to 200 million T cells, were found by an earlier analysis. As released early, the data held roughly 85 million unique TCRs from HLA-typed donors.

The PCR made use of 60 Vbeta and 13 Jbeta primers. Generated by immunoSEQ multiplex PCR, the TCRdb table keeps only in-frame clones and is missing some. The sample shows roughly 200,000 clones, around 80% of them seen only once. The source material was PBMCs. The TCR originated in a woman in her forties in good health and CMV-seronegative.

As DNA, the CDR3 is TGTGCCAGCAGCTTTCGTTTCGCTAGCTCTGGAAACACCATATATTTT. Its protein product is CASSFRFASSGNTIYF. This chain connects TRBV5-5 to TRBJ1-3, with unresolved D. Between the trimmed V and J ends, which lost 2 bases and 0 bases, there was a span of 12 bases. The CDR3 has 16 residues. Looked up from germline, CDR1 is SGHKS and CDR2 is YYEKEE (reference sequence).